This T cell receptor (beta chain) derives from a study of identical twins. This clonotype was seen ten or more times. Its antigen is currently unknown. One entry per CDR3 protein, called by TCRdb with MiXCR from the 5' RACE reads. This sample carries around 220,000 distinct CDR3 sequences, 10% to 13% of them seen once, and the ten largest clones take 8% to 10%. V was trimmed by 3 bases and J by 6 bases, leaving 9 bases between them. This CDR3 is built from 12 residues. Germline CDR1 is SEHNR and CDR2 is FQNEAQ (reference sequence). Points from the study as a whole: Cord blood beta clonotypes present at high abundance carried fewer insertions; no such pattern appeared in memory repertoires. Beta out-of-frame sequences displayed a weaker excess of sharing between twins.

The TCR comes from a man aged 45 to 65 in good health. The chain has TRBV7-9 and TRBJ2-7; D is ambiguous. The sample was memory T cells sorted from blood. The CDR3 region is CASSFSRLEQYF. Written as DNA, the CDR3 is TGTGCCAGCAGCTTTTCTAGGCTCGAGCAGTACTTC.